This entry describes one T cell receptor beta chain. The antigen remains undetermined. These data originate in a study of post-analysis software for immune sequencing data. Study-level information: Clinical courses comprised relapsing-remitting, secondary progressive and progressive-relapsing multiple sclerosis. Study results and limitations: Relative to controls, patients had 5 or 6 TRBV segments at higher frequency, with TRBV5-6, TRBV5-1 and TRBV20-1 among these. Controls had significantly higher normalized Chao1 diversity than multiple sclerosis patients.

V lost 5 bases to trimming and J lost 3 bases, with 2 bases between them. The CDR3 length is 11 residues. CDR1 is MDHEN and CDR2 is SYDVKM in the germline V gene. Included in the TCR beta cDNA libraries were unique molecular identifiers. TCRdb called the PCR reads again in MiXCR, with one record for every CDR3 protein. The sample records about 260,000 distinct CDR3 sequences, 36% being singletons. V is TRBV28 and J is TRBJ1-5; unclear D gene. Sequenced sample: blood. This receptor was taken from a girl between 5 and 17 years old with multiple sclerosis. CDR3 region: CASSPNQPQHF. In nucleotides, the CDR3 is TGTGCCAGCAGTCCCAATCAGCCCCAGCATTTT.